The source of this T cell receptor (beta chain) is a study of shared clonotypes between healthy human individuals. The CDR3 is 16 amino acids. J lost 3 bases, V lost 5 bases, and 9 bases had no gene match. The germline V gene has CDR1 SEHNR and CDR2 FQNEAQ (reference sequence). PCR replicates from unsorted PBMC used about 290 ng DNA, and this amount was roughly 32,000 T cell genomes. Authors' methods: Filtering of immunoSEQ junctional sequences could not match full-length read filtering. The assay was immunoSEQ multiplex PCR, and TCRdb's table has in-frame clones only and misses some. V and J calls and clone size come straight from that table; D and trimming were deduced from the DNA. Of around 450,000 clones listed, more than 75% were seen once; the top ten hold roughly an eighth. Genomic DNA came from about 97 million PBMCs in unsorted samples.

This TCR was recovered from a woman aged 40 to 50 in good health. Some clones in this sample may be carry-over from other donors' samples. The chain combines TRBV7-9 with TRBJ1-5; 8 bases fit TRBD1. The sequenced sample was PBMCs. The CDR3 region is CASSLSGTGNNQPQHF. The CDR3, as DNA: TGTGCCAGCAGCCTTAGTGGGACAGGAAACAATCAGCCCCAGCATTTT.